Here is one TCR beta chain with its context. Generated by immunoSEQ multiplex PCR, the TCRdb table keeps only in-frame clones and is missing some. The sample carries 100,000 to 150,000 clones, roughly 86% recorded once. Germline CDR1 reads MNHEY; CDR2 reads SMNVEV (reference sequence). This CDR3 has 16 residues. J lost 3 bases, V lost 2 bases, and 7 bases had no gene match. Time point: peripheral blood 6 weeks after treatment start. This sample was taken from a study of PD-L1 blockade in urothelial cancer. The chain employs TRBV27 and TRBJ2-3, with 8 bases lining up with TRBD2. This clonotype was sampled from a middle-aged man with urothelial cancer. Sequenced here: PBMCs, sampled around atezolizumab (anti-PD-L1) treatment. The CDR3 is CASSLGAGVRTDTQYF. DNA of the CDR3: TGTGCCAGCAGTTTAGGAGCGGGAGTTCGTACAGATACGCAGTATTTT.